What follows is one T cell receptor beta chain and its context. Its target antigen remains unknown. No base qualities exist here, and no much larger clone lies one base off it. Other nucleotide sequences in the sample specify the same CDR3. This record comes from a study of shared clonotypes between healthy human individuals (TCRdb year 2020). About the investigation overall: A couple of women and a few men aged 18 to 49 years were included in the cohort. To estimate repertoire size and how much clonotype sharing occurs between individuals, the study deeply sequenced the blood TCR repertoires of about five healthy adults. To increase sequencing depth and limit assay-specific biases, different laboratories used diverse techniques to prepare libraries and sequence TCR repertoires. Each donor's leukapheresis produced roughly between roughly 0.85 and 10 billion PBMCs. For each donor, CD4 naive and CD4 memory were each run on three plates, CD8 naive on two plates, and CD8 memory on one plate. On the study overall, not on this receptor specifically: The small number of donors limited the genetic and exposure-history diversity represented. Even with the large sequencing depth, rarefaction of the sorted-subset datasets indicated that sequencing was incomplete. Estimated clonotype richness was generally larger for naive than for memory subsets. Clonotypes shared by all four sorted-subset donors showed higher generation probabilities than non-shared clonotypes. Pairwise subsampling led to the expectation that sequencing depth would affect the degree of clonotype sharing among donors. Sampling was limited to blood, and TCR repertoires in tissue likely differ from TCR repertoires in blood. About 4.5% of naive CD4, 3.5% of naive CD8, approximately 2% of memory CD4, and less than 0.45% of memory CD8 clonotypes were shared across four donors.

CDR1 and CDR2 are drawn from the germline V gene: SGHTA, FQGNSA. Trimming takes 5 bases off V and 0 bases off J; junction bases not matched to a gene: 2. The CDR3 numbers 14 residues from cysteine through phenylalanine. Of all the DNA, just the CDR3 is kept, 42 bases in frame from base 1. Using the deep immunoSEQ assay, multiplex PCR amplified TCR CDR3 regions from genomic DNA. Genomic DNA extracted from each cell subset was distributed evenly over all wells of several immunoSEQ 96-well plates, and each plate served as one replicate. Each replicate PCR for sorted subsets received about 180 ng genomic DNA, equal to some 32,000 T cell genomes. The purified libraries were quantified using a Qubit 3.0 fluorometer, sized with a Bioanalyzer 2100, and then quantified again using the KAPA Library Quantification kit. Every immunoSEQ 96-well plate was sequenced on a separate single-read 150-cycle Illumina NextSeq 550 flow cell. As for how the authors treated the data: Because the immunoSEQ output held only junctional sequences and lacked quality scores, the filtering could not match the filtering applied to full-length reads. To assign V/J genes and CDR3, sequences were annotated against IMGT germline references using PyIR, a Python wrapper for IgBLAST v1.9. Reads were removed for weak V/J assignments (E-value above 1e-6), missing CDR3, stop codons, out-of-frame junctions, or ambiguous translated residues. V3J clonotypes were defined as sequences sharing the same inferred V gene, J gene, and CDR3 amino acid sequence. Percentage overlap between repertoires was calculated by dividing the number of shared unique clonotypes by the size of the smaller repertoire. RTK rarefaction, the Chao1 estimator, and Recon v2.1 estimates of unobserved clonotypes were used to assess repertoire richness. Generation probabilities were computed with OLGA for all TCRbeta clonotypes obtained by the gDNA method from several donors. TCRdb took over this immuneACCESS table, retaining in-frame rearrangements with V and J assigned. Such tables are incomplete; in checked studies, under half of the missing clones stem from an unresolved V gene, and the remainder is unexplained. The V and J calls and clone size are taken from that table; D and trimming were inferred from the DNA. The sample profile shows millions of clones; about 92% of them were found once. The top ten clones comprise roughly 0.15% of the sample.

Donors were healthy HIV-negative adults with no recently reported acute infections or vaccinations. Every donor was a Caucasian adult residing in Nashville, Tennessee, USA. CD4+ T cells were enriched through magnetic negative selection, after which naive cells were positively selected on CD45RA and the remaining negative fraction served as the memory subset. After blood collection by leukapheresis, PBMCs were isolated using Ficoll-Histopaque density gradient centrifugation and then cryopreserved in the vapor phase of liquid nitrogen. Analytical flow cytometry was used to check the purity and quantity of each magnetically sorted T cell population. Genomic DNA was isolated from each sorted fraction and quantified by UV absorbance on a Nanodrop 2000c.

Sequencing input: naive CD4+ T cells sorted from blood. The meaning of the sample's cell subset or site label: CD45RA+ positively selected. The source is a man between 18 and 29 years old in good health. The V gene is TRBV7-2 and the J gene is TRBJ1-2; TRBD1 aligns with 8 central bases. The CDR3 here reads CASSQGQANYGYTF. The DNA sequence is given as TGTGCCAGCAGCCAGGGACAGGCTAACTATGGCTACACCTTC.